The T cell receptor beta chain under discussion was sequenced for a study of blood T cell repertoires in COVID-19. Study-wide background: Acute-phase and convalescent COVID-19 samples originated in the United States, Italy and Spain. Nucleic acid was either cDNA or gDNA, and it came from T cells, B-cell-depleted T cells, or PBMCs.

The CDR3 spans 14 residues. V was cut by 1 base and J by 7 bases, with 11 bases left in between. Germline V gives CDR1 LNHNV, CDR2 YYDKDF (reference sequence). Original handling: Quantification of nucleated cells was approximated via reference gene primer amplification. Data came from immunoSEQ multiplex PCR; TCRdb stores just in-frame clones and leaves some out. V, J and clone size reflect that table, while D and trimming were determined from the DNA. The table lists about 110,000 clones, about 90% of them singletons. This clone was observed a few times. This receptor was identified in a woman in her 30s with acute or convalescent COVID-19. V and J are TRBV15 and TRBJ2-1; possible D gene TRBD2, 5 bases. Material: peripheral blood. The CDR3 nucleotides read TGTGCCACCAGCAGAGTGAGGACTGGAAATGAGCAGTTCTTC. Encoded protein: CATSRVRTGNEQFF.